The source of this T cell receptor (beta chain) is a study of molecular identifiers for immune sequencing clone quantification. This CDR3 region has 14 residues. CDR1 is DFQATT and CDR2 is SNEGSKA in the germline V gene (reference sequence). V was clipped by 0 bases and J by 3 bases, with 9 bases between them. This clonotype was seen at least ten times. Libraries of naive CD8 cells were prepared from 20,000 to 1,000,000 sorted cells using 10%, 30% or 50% RNA. For bulk TCR libraries, previously described methods and listed TCR primers were used. TCRdb passed the PCR reads through MiXCR, listing each CDR3 protein once. The data show more than 450,000 distinct CDR3 sequences, 20% to 25% seen once.

The genes are TRBV20-1 and TRBJ1-3; a possible D gene is TRBD1 (6 bases). The sequencing sample was made of naive CD8+ T cells from blood, with Jurkat cell RNA spiked in. Noted subset: FACS-sorted CD8+CD4-CCR7+CD45RA+ naive T cells. The receptor was derived from a human donor in good health. Some libraries in this study had Jurkat cell RNA spiked in. This chain's CDR3 is CSAREAGVGNTIYF. In DNA, the CDR3 is TGCAGTGCTAGAGAGGCAGGGGTTGGAAACACCATATATTTT.